Detailed here is one T cell receptor (beta chain). The sample originates from a study of T-cell memory formation after mild COVID-19. TCRdb analysed the 5' RACE reads with MiXCR anew, one entry per CDR3 protein. This table holds about 100,000 distinct CDR3 sequences, 11% found once. There are 16 residues in the CDR3. CDR1 and CDR2 (germline): MGHRA, YSYEKL. The J segment lost 4 bases and the V segment lost 2 bases, leaving 9 bases of the junction unmatched. Input material: PBMCs or a T cell subset sorted from them (not recorded which). The rearrangement uses TRBV4-1 and TRBJ2-5; TRBD2 aligns across 8 bases. The TCR sequence derives from a man younger than 30 who had mild COVID-19 (a few samples of this study predate the infection). Cell type and time point are not known. The CDR3 loop reads CASSQSPGTRRETQYF. The CDR3 coding sequence is TGCGCCAGCAGCCAATCCCCCGGGACTAGAAGAGAGACCCAGTACTTC.